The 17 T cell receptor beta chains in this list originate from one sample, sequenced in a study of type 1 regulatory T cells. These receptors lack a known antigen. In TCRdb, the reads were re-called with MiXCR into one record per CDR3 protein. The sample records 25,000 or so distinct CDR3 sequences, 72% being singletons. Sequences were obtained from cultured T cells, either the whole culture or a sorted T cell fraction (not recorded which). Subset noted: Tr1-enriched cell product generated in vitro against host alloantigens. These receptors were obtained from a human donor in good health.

Written as DNA, the CDR3 is TGTGCCAGCAGTTACTCCGGGACTAGCGAGACCCAGTACTTC. The encoded protein is CASSYSGTSETQYF. The J gene is TRBJ2-5, the V gene TRBV27; 9 nucleotides match TRBD2. The length of the CDR3 is 14 residues. J gave up 5 bases and V 4 bases, and 5 bases lay outside the gene matches. Germline lookup yields CDR1 MNHEY and CDR2 SMNVEV (reference sequence).

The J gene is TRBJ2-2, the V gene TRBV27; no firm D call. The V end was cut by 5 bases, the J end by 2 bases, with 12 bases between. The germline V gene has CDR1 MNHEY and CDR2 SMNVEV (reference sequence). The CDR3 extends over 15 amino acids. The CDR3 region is CASSPPIGNTGELFF. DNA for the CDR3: TGTGCCAGCAGTCCGCCAATTGGTAACACCGGGGAGCTGTTTTTT.

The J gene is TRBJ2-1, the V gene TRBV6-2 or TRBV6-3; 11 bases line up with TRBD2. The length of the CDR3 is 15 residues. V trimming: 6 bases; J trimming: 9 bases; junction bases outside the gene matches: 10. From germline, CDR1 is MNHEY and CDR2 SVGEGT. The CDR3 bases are TGTGCCAGCAGCAGGCTAGCGGGGGGAGTTACTGAGCAGTTCTTC. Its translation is CASSRLAGGVTEQFF.

This chain's CDR3 is CASSLGGINQPQHF. The CDR3 nucleotides read TGCGCCAGCAGCTTGGGAGGGATCAATCAGCCCCAGCATTTT. The chain uses TRBV5-1 and TRBJ1-5, with D uncertain. The ends were cut back, 0 bases at V and 3 bases at J, with 7 bases in the middle. The CDR3 totals 14 residues. CDR1 SGHRS and CDR2 YFSETQ come from the germline V gene.

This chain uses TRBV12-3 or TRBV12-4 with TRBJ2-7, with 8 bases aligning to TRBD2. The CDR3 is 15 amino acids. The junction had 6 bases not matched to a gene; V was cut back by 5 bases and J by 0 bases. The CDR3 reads CASSPTSVSSYEQYF. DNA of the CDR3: TGTGCCAGCAGTCCGACTAGCGTGAGCTCCTACGAGCAGTACTTC.

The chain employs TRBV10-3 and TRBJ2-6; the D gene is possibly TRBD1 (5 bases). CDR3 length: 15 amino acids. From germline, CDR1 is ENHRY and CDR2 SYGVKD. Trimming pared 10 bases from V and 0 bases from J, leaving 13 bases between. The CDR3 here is CATSDTPSGANVLTF. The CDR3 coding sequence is TGTGCCACCTCGGACACCCCCTCTGGGGCCAACGTCCTGACTTTC.

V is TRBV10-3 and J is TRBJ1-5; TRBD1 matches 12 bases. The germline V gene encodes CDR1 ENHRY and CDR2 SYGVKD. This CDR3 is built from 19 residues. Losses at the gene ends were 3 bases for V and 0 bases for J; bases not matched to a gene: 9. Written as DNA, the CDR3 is TGTGCCATCAGTGACGCCGGGACAGGGGGCTCTCATAGCAATCAGCCCCAGCATTTT. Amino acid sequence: CAISDAGTGGSHSNQPQHF.

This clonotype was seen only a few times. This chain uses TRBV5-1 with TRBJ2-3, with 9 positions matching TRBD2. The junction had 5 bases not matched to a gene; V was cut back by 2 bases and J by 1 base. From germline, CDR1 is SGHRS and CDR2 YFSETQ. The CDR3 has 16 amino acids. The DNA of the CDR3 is TGCGCCAGCAGCTTTAACCTAGCGGGGCGCACAGATACGCAGTATTTT. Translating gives CASSFNLAGRTDTQYF. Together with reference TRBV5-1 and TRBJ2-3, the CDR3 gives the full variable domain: KAGVTQTPRYLIKTRGQQVTLSCSPISGHRSVSWYQQTPGQGLQFLFEYFSETQRNKGNFPGRFSGRQFSNSRSEMNVSTLELGDSALYLCASSFNLAGRTDTQYFGPGTRLTVL.

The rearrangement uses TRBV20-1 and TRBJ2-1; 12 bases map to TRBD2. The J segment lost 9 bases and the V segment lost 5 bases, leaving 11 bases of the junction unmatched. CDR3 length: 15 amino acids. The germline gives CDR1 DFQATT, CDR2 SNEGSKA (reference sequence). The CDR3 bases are TGCAGTGCTCCCTCCCTAGCGGGGGGGCCGGTTGAGCAGTTCTTC. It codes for CSAPSLAGGPVEQFF.

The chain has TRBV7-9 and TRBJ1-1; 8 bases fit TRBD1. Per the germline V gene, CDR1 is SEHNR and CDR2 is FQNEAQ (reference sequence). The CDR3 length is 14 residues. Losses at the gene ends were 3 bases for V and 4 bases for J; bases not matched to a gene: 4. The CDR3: CASSFGQGTTEAFF. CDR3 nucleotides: TGTGCCAGCAGCTTTGGACAGGGTACCACTGAAGCTTTCTTT.

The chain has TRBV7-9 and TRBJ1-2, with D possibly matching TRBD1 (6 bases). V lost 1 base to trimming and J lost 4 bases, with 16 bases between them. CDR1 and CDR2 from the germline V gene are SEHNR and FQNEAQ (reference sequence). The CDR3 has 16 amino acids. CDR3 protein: CASSLEETGKIYGYTF. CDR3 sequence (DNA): TGTGCCAGCAGCTTAGAGGAGACAGGCAAAATCTATGGCTACACCTTC.

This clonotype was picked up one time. CDR3 loop: CASSPRGTGGDEQYF. DNA for the CDR3: TGTGCCAGCAGTCCAAGGGGGACAGGGGGCGACGAGCAGTACTTC. This chain uses TRBV12-3 or TRBV12-4 with TRBJ2-7; 12 bases are shared with TRBD1. The CDR3 consists of 15 residues. Trimming took 5 bases from V and 5 from J; bases not matched to a gene: 7.

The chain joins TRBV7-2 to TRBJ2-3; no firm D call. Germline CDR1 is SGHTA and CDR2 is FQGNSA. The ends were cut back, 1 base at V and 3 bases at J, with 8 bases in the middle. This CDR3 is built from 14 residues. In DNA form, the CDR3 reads TGTGCCAGCAGCTTAGATCCAGTAACAGATACGCAGTATTTT. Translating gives CASSLDPVTDTQYF.

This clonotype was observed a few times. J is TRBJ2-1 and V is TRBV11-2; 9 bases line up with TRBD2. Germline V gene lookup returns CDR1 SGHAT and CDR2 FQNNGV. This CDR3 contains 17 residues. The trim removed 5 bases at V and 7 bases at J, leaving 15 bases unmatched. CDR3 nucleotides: TGTGCCAGCAGCCCGACCGCGGGGGGGTTAGGTGCAAATGAGCAGTTCTTC. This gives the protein CASSPTAGGLGANEQFF.

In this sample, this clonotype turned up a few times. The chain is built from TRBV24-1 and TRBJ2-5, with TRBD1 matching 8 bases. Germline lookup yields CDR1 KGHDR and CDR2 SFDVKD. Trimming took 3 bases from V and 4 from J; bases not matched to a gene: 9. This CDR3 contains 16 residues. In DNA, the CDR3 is TGTGCCACCAGTGATAGCCACGCCGGGACAGGAGAGACCCAGTACTTC. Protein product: CATSDSHAGTGETQYF.

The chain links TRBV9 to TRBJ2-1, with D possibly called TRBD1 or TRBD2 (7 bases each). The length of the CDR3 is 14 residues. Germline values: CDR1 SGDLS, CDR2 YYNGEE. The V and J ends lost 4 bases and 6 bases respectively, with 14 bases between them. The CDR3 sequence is CASSLPGGVNEQFF. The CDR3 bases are TGTGCCAGCAGCTTACCAGGGGGGGTCAATGAGCAGTTCTTC.

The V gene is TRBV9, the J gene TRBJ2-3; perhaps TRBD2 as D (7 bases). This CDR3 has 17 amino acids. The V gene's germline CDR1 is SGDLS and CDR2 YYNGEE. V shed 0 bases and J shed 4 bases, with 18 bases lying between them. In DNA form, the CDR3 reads TGTGCCAGCAGCGTAGCTTGGGGGGGCGCGCTCCCAGATACGCAGTATTTT. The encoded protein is CASSVAWGGALPDTQYF.